This TCR beta chain was found in a study of shared clonotypes between healthy human individuals. V lost 5 bases to trimming and J lost 3 bases; unmatched junction nucleotides: 5. Germline values: CDR1 MDHEN, CDR2 SYDVKM. There are 14 residues in the CDR3. With respect to this clone: This sample includes further DNA sequences coding for the same CDR3.

Some 32,000 T cell genomes, or about 0.2 ug DNA, went into the sorted-subset replicate PCRs. This table comes from immunoSEQ multiplex PCR, and its TCRdb copy is limited to in-frame clones, with some not included. The data contain around 2.1 million clones, under 95% of them seen just once; the ten biggest clones take up around 1.7%. CD45RO-negative CD8 cells positively selected for CCR7 made up the naive population, which excluded terminally differentiated effector memory CD45RA+ cells. Adult donors, all healthy and HIV-negative, had no recent acute infections or vaccinations. Sequenced: naive CD8+ T cells from PBMCs. This clonotype was obtained from a man in his late teens or twenties in good health. Some clones in this sample may be carry-over from other donors' samples. The rearrangement links TRBV28 to TRBJ2-7, with 9 bases identical to TRBD1. Written as DNA, the CDR3 is TGTGCCAGCAGTCCCGGGACAGGGTACTACGAGCAGTACTTC. It yields the protein CASSPGTGYYEQYF.